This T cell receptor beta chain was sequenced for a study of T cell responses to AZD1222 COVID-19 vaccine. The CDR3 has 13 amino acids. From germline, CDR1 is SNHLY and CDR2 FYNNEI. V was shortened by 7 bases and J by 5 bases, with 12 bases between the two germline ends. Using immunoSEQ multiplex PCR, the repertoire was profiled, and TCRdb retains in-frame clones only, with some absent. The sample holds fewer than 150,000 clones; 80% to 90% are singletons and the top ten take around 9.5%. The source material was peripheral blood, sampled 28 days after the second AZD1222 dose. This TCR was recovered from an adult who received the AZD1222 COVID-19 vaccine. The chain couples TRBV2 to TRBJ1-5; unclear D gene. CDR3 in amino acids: CASNRQVDQPQHF. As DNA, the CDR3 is TGTGCCAGCAATCGTCAGGTCGATCAGCCCCAGCATTTT. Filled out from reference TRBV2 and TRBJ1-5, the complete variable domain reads EPEVTQTPSHQVTQMGQEVILRCVPISNHLYFYWYRQILGQKVEFLVSFYNNEISEKSEIFDDQFSVERPDGSNFTLKIRSTKLEDSAMYFCASNRQVDQPQHFGDGTRLSIL.